This T cell receptor (beta chain) was found in a study of T cell repertoires in cytomegalovirus infection. About the study: It was the public TCR beta signatures that indicated both CMV infection and matching HLA type. Study-level results: Cumulative public TCR beta family frequency identified CMV carriers with the relevant HLA.

The CDR3 is 13 residues long. Germline CDR1 reads SGHNT; CDR2 reads YENEEA. With 6 bases clipped from V and 10 bases from J, the junction kept 8 bases outside the gene matches. TCRdb fed the reads into MiXCR, producing one record per CDR3 protein. Of roughly 78,000 distinct CDR3 sequences listed, 35% to 45% were seen once; the top ten hold 80% to 95%. This clonotype appeared a few times. Antigen unknown. Material: CD8+ T cells from cultured PBMCs, obtained from culture after CMV antigen stimulation. V and J are TRBV11-3 and TRBJ1-1; 10 nucleotides match TRBD1. The sequence derives from a human donor in good health (CMV status not recorded). Some clones in this sample may be carry-over from other donors' samples. The CDR3 coding sequence is TGTGCCAGCAGTTTCGGGACAGGGGCTCGAGCTTTCTTT. Encoded protein: CASSFGTGARAFF.